This entry lists 30 T cell receptor beta chains sequenced from one sample in a study of shared clonotypes between healthy human individuals (dated by TCRdb to between 2020 and 2021). CD8 naive samples were CD45RO-negative cells positively selected for CCR7, giving a CD45RA+CCR7+ population that excluded TemRA cells. Libraries were made using the immunoSEQ multiplex PCR assay. This immuneACCESS table, as held by TCRdb, lists in-frame sequences with V and J called but not all clones. Of the missing ones, under half trace to an unresolved V gene in checked studies; the others have no known cause. This sample has millions of clones in its table, and about 93% of those were observed once. Clones ranked in the top ten supply 1.5% to 2% of the sample. Sequenced material: naive CD8+ T cells from PBMCs. In the paper's terms, the cell subset or site label means: CD45RA+CCR7+. All receptors derive from a man aged 18 to 29 in good health. Some clones in this sample may be carry-over from other donors' samples.

This rearrangement joins TRBV5-4 to TRBJ2-7; TRBD1 agrees at 8 bases. CDR3 length equals 14 residues. Germline CDR1 and CDR2: SGHNT and YYREEE (reference sequence). V lost 2 bases to trimming and J lost 5 bases; unmatched junction nucleotides: 6. CDR3 coding DNA: TGTGCCAGCAGCTTCCTCGGACAGGGACACGAGCAGTACTTC. Translation gives CASSFLGQGHEQYF.

This clone was picked up one time. The chain employs TRBV27 and TRBJ2-7; D is unresolved. The CDR3 covers 15 residues. Trimming took 6 bases from V and 3 from J, leaving 18 bases between them. Looked up from germline, CDR1 is MNHEY and CDR2 is SMNVEV (reference sequence). The CDR3 loop is CASSLRERWFYEQYF. CDR3 sequence (DNA): TGTGCCAGCAGCCTTCGAGAGCGATGGTTCTACGAGCAGTACTTC.

As concerns this clone: The sample contains more than one DNA sequence encoding this CDR3. The chain couples TRBV7-9 to TRBJ2-7; D is undetermined. Germline V lookup: CDR1 SEHNR, CDR2 FQNEAQ (reference sequence). The CDR3 totals 12 residues. With 1 base removed from V and 3 bases from J, the gap between germline ends came to 4 bases. The CDR3 here is CASSLGFYEQYF. For the CDR3, the DNA is TGTGCCAGCAGCTTAGGGTTCTACGAGCAGTACTTC.

The chain uses TRBV9 and TRBJ1-2; D remains ambiguous. The V end lost 3 bases, the J end lost 5 bases, and 8 bases lay between the germline ends. Germline loops: CDR1 SGDLS, CDR2 YYNGEE. CDR3 size: 12 residues. The CDR3 nucleotides read TGTGCCAGCAGCGGCCAGCCATATGGCTACACCTTC. It specifies CASSGQPYGYTF.

In DNA, the CDR3 is TGTGCCAGCAGTGACTTAGCGGGAGGGCCCCCAGATACGCAGTATTTT. As protein: CASSDLAGGPPDTQYF. This chain uses TRBV6-6 with TRBJ2-3; 11 bases agree with TRBD2. Germline V gene data show CDR1 as MNHNY and CDR2 as SVGAGI (reference sequence). This CDR3 region has 16 residues. With V trimmed by 5 bases and J by 4 bases, 8 bases remained unmatched.

The chain employs TRBV7-8 and TRBJ2-1, with no clear D. In germline, CDR1 is SGHVS, CDR2 FQNEAQ. The CDR3 has 12 residues. Deletions cut 5 bases from V and 8 bases from J, with 10 bases between. The CDR3 coding sequence is TGTGCCAGCAGCCCCGCCACGGATGAGCAGTTCTTC. It encodes CASSPATDEQFF.

The chain is built from TRBV9 and TRBJ2-5; 11 bases line up with TRBD1. The CDR3 runs to 18 residues. With V trimmed by 0 bases and J by 5 bases, 12 bases remained unmatched. Per germline, CDR1 SGDLS and CDR2 YYNGEE. CDR3 protein: CASSVGGTGGSSRETQYF. CDR3 in DNA: TGTGCCAGCAGCGTAGGCGGGACAGGGGGATCCTCCCGGGAGACCCAGTACTTC.

Turning to this clone: At one end, the junction sequence differs from germline, possibly due to a read error. The chain is built from TRBV29-1 and TRBJ1-4; D may be TRBD1 (6 bases). Germline V CDR1 and CDR2: SQVTM, ANQGSEA. There are 15 residues in the CDR3. This CDR3 is CSVEEVGGANETLFF. CDR3 DNA: TGCAGCGTTGAAGAAGTCGGGGGGGCTAATGAAACACTGTTTTTT.

J is TRBJ1-3 and V is TRBV7-9; D is unresolved. Germline V gene lookup returns CDR1 SEHNR and CDR2 FQNEAQ (reference sequence). The V gene lost 6 bases and the J gene lost 0 bases, with 6 bases spanning the gap. CDR3 length equals 13 residues. The CDR3 here is CASRETSGNTIYF. The DNA of the CDR3 is TGTGCCAGCAGGGAGACCTCTGGAAACACCATATATTTT. Using reference TRBV7-9 and TRBJ1-3 for the parts outside the CDR3, the full variable domain is DTGVSQNPRHKITKRGQNVTFRCDPISEHNRLYWYRQTLGQGPEFLTYFQNEAQLEKSRLLSDRFSAERPKGSFSTLEIQRTEQGDSAMYLCASRETSGNTIYFGEGSWLTVV.

The V gene is TRBV9, the J gene TRBJ2-3; D perhaps matches TRBD2 (5 bases). The germline V gene has CDR1 SGDLS and CDR2 YYNGEE. With 1 base removed from V and 2 bases from J, the gap between germline ends came to 14 bases. The length of the CDR3 is 16 residues. In DNA, the CDR3 is TGTGCCAGCAGCGTAAGGAATAGCGACCACACAGATACGCAGTATTTT. Residues: CASSVRNSDHTDTQYF.

The gene calls are TRBV9 and TRBJ1-2, with 12 bases aligning to TRBD1. V shed 6 bases and J 7 bases; nucleotides not matched to a gene: 10. Germline V gene lookup returns CDR1 SGDLS and CDR2 YYNGEE. CDR3 length: 15 amino acids. The CDR3 protein is CASTEGQGAHRGYTF. The DNA for the CDR3 is TGTGCCAGCACCGAGGGACAGGGGGCGCATCGTGGCTACACCTTC.

The DNA of the CDR3 is TGTGCCAGCAGCTTACCTTTACAGGGAATATCGTCCTACGAGCAGTACTTC. Protein sequence: CASSLPLQGISSYEQYF. The chain recombines TRBV7-9 with TRBJ2-7, with D perhaps TRBD1 (6 bases). With 2 bases removed from V and 1 base from J, the gap between germline ends came to 18 bases. Germline loops: CDR1 SEHNR, CDR2 FQNEAQ (reference sequence). This CDR3 has 17 amino acids.

This clone occurred once. The chain links TRBV28 to TRBJ2-3; TRBD2 is a possible D gene (5 bases). The CDR3 runs 18 residues. Trimming cost V 6 bases and J 5 bases, with 27 bases left between them. Germline CDR1 reads MDHEN; CDR2 reads SYDVKM. CDR3 loop: CASRPTRFSREREDTQYF. In DNA, the CDR3 is TGTGCCAGCAGGCCGACCCGATTCTCAAGGGAGAGGGAAGATACGCAGTATTTT.

This rearrangement joins TRBV9 to TRBJ2-2; 10 positions match TRBD1. V was pared by 4 bases and J by 6 bases, with 6 bases of the junction left unmatched. Germline V lookup: CDR1 SGDLS, CDR2 YYNGEE. This CDR3 region has 15 residues. The CDR3 DNA follows: TGTGCCAGCAGCCCTCGACAGGGGGCGGCCGGGGAGCTGTTTTTT. Translated: CASSPRQGAAGELFF.

The V gene is TRBV29-1, the J gene TRBJ2-4; a weak D match, TRBD2 (6 bases). Germline CDR1 SQVTM, CDR2 ANQGSEA. V lost 6 bases, J lost 0 bases, and 15 bases lay in between. This CDR3 is built from 15 residues. The CDR3 sequence is CSVLGGSVAKNIQYF. DNA of the CDR3: TGCAGCGTGCTCGGAGGGTCCGTAGCCAAAAACATTCAGTACTTC.

The chain is built from TRBV5-5 and TRBJ2-7; 9 bases align to TRBD1. There are 14 residues in the CDR3. Trimming took 4 bases from V and 3 from J; bases not matched to a gene: 5. Germline values: CDR1 SGHKS, CDR2 YYEKEE (reference sequence). Here the CDR3 reads CASSGWDRDYEQYF. The CDR3 DNA is TGTGCCAGCAGCGGGTGGGACAGGGACTACGAGCAGTACTTC.

This rearrangement joins TRBV7-9 to TRBJ2-7; D unclear. V was shortened by 1 base and J by 7 bases, with 17 bases between the two germline ends. CDR3 size: 15 residues. Germline lookup yields CDR1 SEHNR and CDR2 FQNEAQ (reference sequence). DNA for the CDR3: TGTGCCAGCAGCTTAGGGGTTGGGGTCCGAGCGGAGCAGTACTTC. Protein: CASSLGVGVRAEQYF. Combining the CDR3 with reference TRBV7-9 and TRBJ2-7 gives the whole variable domain DTGVSQNPRHKITKRGQNVTFRCDPISEHNRLYWYRQTLGQGPEFLTYFQNEAQLEKSRLLSDRFSAERPKGSFSTLEIQRTEQGDSAMYLCASSLGVGVRAEQYFGPGTRLTVT.

The J gene is TRBJ2-7, the V gene TRBV19, with a tentative D call TRBD1 (5 bases). The germline gives CDR1 LNHDA, CDR2 SQIVND (reference sequence). The CDR3 runs 15 residues. Trimming cost V 1 base and J 2 bases, with 12 bases left between them. The CDR3 is CASSIASTDPYEQYF. The CDR3 nucleotides read TGTGCCAGTAGTATAGCATCGACAGATCCCTACGAGCAGTACTTC.

The chain joins TRBV6-1 to TRBJ1-2; D unresolved. The CDR3 is 13 residues long. Germline loops: CDR1 MNHNS, CDR2 SASEGT. The ends were cut back, 5 bases at V and 6 bases at J, with 13 bases in the middle. CDR3 amino acids: CASSRETAHGYTF. DNA for the CDR3: TGTGCCAGCAGTCGAGAAACAGCGCATGGCTACACCTTC.

This clone was detected only once. This chain links TRBV2 with TRBJ1-5, with D possibly TRBD1 on 5 matching bases. This CDR3 contains 17 residues. CDR1 is SNHLY, CDR2 FYNNEI, per germline. V was clipped by 2 bases and J by 6 bases, with 20 bases between them. The CDR3 here is CASSESTTRFGGQPQHF. In nucleotides, the CDR3 is TGTGCCAGCAGTGAATCAACGACACGGTTTGGGGGTCAGCCCCAGCATTTT.

The J gene is TRBJ1-2, the V gene TRBV5-6; no definite D call. The CDR3 runs 15 residues. CDR1 is SGHDT and CDR2 is YYEEEE in the germline V gene. Trimming stripped 0 bases from V and 0 bases from J, with 9 bases between. Here the CDR3 DNA reads TGTGCCAGCAGCTTGGAGGCAGCCTCTAACTATGGCTACACCTTC. It encodes CASSLEAASNYGYTF.

V gene TRBV11-3 combines with J gene TRBJ2-1; D is perhaps TRBD1 or TRBD2 (7 bases each). Germline V gives CDR1 SGHNT, CDR2 YENEEA. The CDR3 is 17 amino acids. V dropped 5 bases and J dropped 4 bases, with 21 bases sitting between them. CDR3 residues: CASSRTGRGGSYNEQFF. CDR3 sequence (DNA): TGTGCCAGCAGCAGAACAGGCAGGGGGGGAAGTTACAATGAGCAGTTCTTC.

The chain links TRBV27 to TRBJ2-6; D gene unclear. Germline V CDR1 and CDR2: MNHEY, SMNVEV (reference sequence). Trimming cost V 2 bases and J 1 base, with 6 bases left between them. The CDR3 is 15 residues long. The CDR3 nucleotides read TGTGCCAGCAGTTTAATGTTTTCTGGGGCCAACGTCCTGACTTTC. Translating it yields CASSLMFSGANVLTF.

The V gene is TRBV30, the J gene TRBJ2-3; D may correspond to TRBD1 or TRBD2 (6 bases each). Germline V gene data show CDR1 as GTSNPN and CDR2 as SVGIG (reference sequence). The CDR3 is 16 amino acids. V was pared by 4 bases and J by 2 bases, with 19 bases between. DNA of the CDR3: TGTGCCTGGACGTCGGGGGCGGGCGGGTTCACAGATACGCAGTATTTT. It yields the protein CAWTSGAGGFTDTQYF. The full variable domain, rest sourced from reference TRBV30 and TRBJ2-3, is SQTIHQWPATLVQPVGSPLSLECTVEGTSNPNLYWYRQAAGRGLQLLFYSVGIGQISSEVPQNLSASRPQDRQFILSSKKLLLSDSGFYLCAWTSGAGGFTDTQYFGPGTRLTVL.

This chain links TRBV4-1 with TRBJ1-4; D is unclear. Germline assignment: CDR1 MGHRA and CDR2 YSYEKL. V lost 2 bases, J lost 8 bases, and 21 bases lay in between. CDR3 length: 17 residues. In DNA form, the CDR3 reads TGCGCCAGCAGCCAACCCCACCGCGACGGCCGAGGGGAAAAACTGTTTTTT. Its translation: CASSQPHRDGRGEKLFF.

The chain has TRBV27 and TRBJ2-7, with a weak D call TRBD2 (6 bases). The CDR3 loop spans 14 amino acids. Germline V gives CDR1 MNHEY, CDR2 SMNVEV (reference sequence). V lost 2 bases and J 4 bases, leaving 12 bases between the germline ends. CDR3 DNA: TGTGCCAGCAGTTTACAAGAGGGAGGTTACGAGCAGTACTTC. Its translation: CASSLQEGGYEQYF.

V is TRBV13 and J is TRBJ2-2, with TRBD1 as a possible D gene (6 bases). Per germline, CDR1 PRHDT and CDR2 FYEKMQ (reference sequence). Trimming took 0 bases from V and 5 from J, leaving 13 bases between them. The CDR3 spans 16 residues. The CDR3 region has the DNA TGTGCCAGCAGCTTAGGACGGCGAGGGGGTACCGGGGAGCTGTTTTTT. Amino acid sequence: CASSLGRRGGTGELFF. Full variable domain (missing parts from reference TRBV13 and TRBJ2-2): AAGVIQSPRHLIKEKRETATLKCYPIPRHDTVYWYQQGPGQDPQFLISFYEKMQSDKGSIPDRFSAQQFSDYHSELNMSSLELGDSALYFCASSLGRRGGTGELFFGEGSRLTVL.

This clone has only one observation. V gene TRBV4-3 combines with J gene TRBJ1-2, with D unclear. V shed 0 bases and J shed 4 bases, with 9 bases lying between them. Germline V gives CDR1 LGHNA, CDR2 YSLEER. This CDR3 is built from 14 residues. The CDR3 DNA is TGCGCCAGCAGCCAAGATCCCGGGTTCTATGGCTACACCTTC. This encodes CASSQDPGFYGYTF.

V usage is TRBV28 and J usage is TRBJ1-2, with D possibly matching TRBD1 (6 bases). Germline loops: CDR1 MDHEN, CDR2 SYDVKM. The CDR3 is 18 amino acids. V shed 3 bases and J shed 0 bases, with 20 bases lying between them. CDR3 residues: CASSFKARGRSANYGYTF. The DNA for the CDR3 is TGTGCCAGCAGTTTTAAAGCTCGGGGGCGCTCAGCTAACTATGGCTACACCTTC.

The genes are TRBV7-9 and TRBJ1-1; 7 nucleotides agree with TRBD1. Germline V lookup: CDR1 SEHNR, CDR2 FQNEAQ (reference sequence). The CDR3 totals 14 residues. Unmatched junction bases numbered 9, after V lost 4 bases and J lost 7 bases. The chain's CDR3 is CASSSKGTAGEAFF. In DNA, the CDR3 is TGTGCCAGCAGCTCCAAGGGGACAGCGGGTGAAGCTTTCTTT.